This T cell receptor (beta chain) derives from a study of shared clonotypes between healthy human individuals. Method: immunoSEQ multiplex PCR; TCRdb's copy keeps in-frame clones and lacks some. The sample lists millions of clones, approximately 95% occurring once. CD8 cells regarded as naive lacked CD45RO, were positively chosen for CCR7, and omitted terminally differentiated effector memory CD45RA+ cells. With respect to this clone: Other DNA sequences within the sample encode an identical CDR3.

In germline, CDR1 is SGHAT, CDR2 FQNNGV. This CDR3 region has 14 residues. V lost 0 bases to trimming and J lost 0 bases, with 4 bases between them. The V call is TRBV11-2, the J call TRBJ2-3; D is undetermined. The sequence was collected from a man between 18 and 35 years old in good health. The sequenced sample was naive CD8+ T cells sorted from blood. The CDR3 is CASSLESSTDTQYF. CDR3 sequence (DNA): TGTGCCAGCAGCTTAGAGTCGAGCACAGATACGCAGTATTTT.